This is a list of T cell receptor beta chains from one sample in a study of technical replicates of blood from several donors. Here immunoSEQ multiplex PCR was the method, and the copy in TCRdb shows in-frame clones only, minus some. This sample yields 60,000 to 95,000 clones, of which 91% are seen a single time; approximately 0.34% belongs to the top ten. The specimen was T cells isolated from PBMCs. The receptors were sampled from a human donor in good health. Some clones in this sample may be carry-over from other donors' samples. The CDR3 runs from the conserved cysteine through the conserved F or W. Part of the rows lack a size; the others show once, few, many or a class for expanded clones.

j_call v_call clone_size cdr3_aa
TRBJ1-5 TRBV4-1 once CASSQVQENQPQHF
TRBJ2-2 TRBV19 once CASSIWGVGTGELFF
TRBJ2-5 TRBV5-1 NA CASSLEGGSQETQYF
TRBJ1-1 TRBV27 few CASSLLGAKAFF
TRBJ2-7 TRBV11-1 NA CASSADRRALEQYF
TRBJ2-3 TRBV28 NA CASSLYPGLAGAGSTDTQYF
TRBJ2-3 TRBV9 NA CASSAGTGSTDTQYF
TRBJ2-5 TRBV28 NA CASETQGETQYF
TRBJ1-1 TRBV7-9 few CASSPQGSTEAFF
TRBJ2-3 TRBV6-1 NA CASSAPLITGLPSTDTQYF
TRBJ2-7 TRBV27 NA CASSLGQGVYEQYF
TRBJ1-2 TRBV5-8 NA CASSPRTDGYTF
TRBJ1-5 TRBV7-6 NA CASSFNQGINQPQHF
TRBJ2-5 TRBV6-1 NA CASSDQTGHLQETQYF
TRBJ2-3 TRBV9 NA CASSVGGTDTQYF
TRBJ1-2 TRBV28 NA CASSPGQSNYGYTF
TRBJ1-5 TRBV27 NA CASRQTTTGYSQPQHF
TRBJ2-3 TRBV7-9 NA CASSLGQGDPPSTDTQYF
TRBJ2-3 TRBV7-9 NA CASSPSGSSTDTQYF
TRBJ2-7 TRBV7-2 NA CASSQVDYNIYEQYF
TRBJ2-5 TRBV28 NA CASSKKETQYF
TRBJ1-4 TRBV10-3 few CAIREQGNNEKLFF
TRBJ2-7 TRBV6-5 NA CASRPWTGASYEQYF
TRBJ1-6 TRBV6-1 NA CASSTQIDSPLHF
TRBJ1-4 TRBV6-5 NA CASSRTATNEKLFF
TRBJ2-7 TRBV10-3 NA CAISEPKSGGGYEQYF
TRBJ2-7 TRBV9 NA CASSVNWALPYEQYF
TRBJ2-7 TRBV15 NA CATSRDRGHNYEQYF
TRBJ2-2 TRBV29-1 NA CSSRQGTTGELFF
TRBJ1-1 TRBV6-1 NA CASNRDGNTEAFF